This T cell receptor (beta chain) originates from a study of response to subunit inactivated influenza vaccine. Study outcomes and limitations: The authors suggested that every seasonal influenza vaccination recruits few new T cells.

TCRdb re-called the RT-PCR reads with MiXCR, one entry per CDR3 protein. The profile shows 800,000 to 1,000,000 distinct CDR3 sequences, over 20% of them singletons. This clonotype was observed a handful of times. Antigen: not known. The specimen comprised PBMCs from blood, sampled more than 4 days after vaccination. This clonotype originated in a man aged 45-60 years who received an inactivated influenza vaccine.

The CDR3 spells CSAQQVTYEQYF. The CDR3 DNA follows: TGCAGTGCTCAACAAGTCACCTACGAGCAGTACTTC. J is TRBJ2-7 and V is TRBV20-1; no clear D. Germline assignment: CDR1 DFQATT and CDR2 SNEGSKA (reference sequence). The CDR3 runs 12 residues. Between the trimmed V and J ends, which lost 5 bases and 2 bases, there was a span of 10 bases.